This TCR beta chain was captured by sequencing in a study of T cells after yellow fever vaccination. Template-switching 5'RACE yielded the TCR cDNA; a universal primer site and UMIs were added in the process. TCRdb redid the calling of the 5' RACE reads with MiXCR, one entry per CDR3 protein. The sample includes a few hundred thousand distinct CDR3 sequences, around 13% of them seen just once. This clonotype has a handful of counts. The sequencing used CD4+ T cells sorted from PBMCs, collected 15 days after the yellow fever booster vaccination. The receptor's source is a man aged 18 to 30 who received the YFV17D yellow fever vaccine.

DNA for the CDR3: TGTGCCAGCAGCCCCGGACAGGGAGAAAGCAATGAGCAGTTCTTC. Amino acid sequence: CASSPGQGESNEQFF. The chain employs TRBV11-3 and TRBJ2-1, with 8 bases matching TRBD1. J gave up 6 bases and V 5 bases, and 9 bases lay outside the gene matches. Germline values: CDR1 SGHNT, CDR2 YENEEA. The CDR3 contains 15 residues.